This TCR beta chain derives from a study of T cell repertoires in cytomegalovirus infection. Study context: Well-studied HLA-B-restricted CMV epitopes were used in the study alongside recently identified HLA-C-restricted ones.

A remark on this clonotype: Its target is unknown.

The CDR3 runs 15 residues. Germline loops: CDR1 LNHDA, CDR2 SQIVND (reference sequence). V was clipped by 4 bases and J by 2 bases, with 14 bases between them. TCRdb reprocessed the reads with MiXCR, giving one entry per CDR3 protein. The data show about 570,000 distinct CDR3 sequences, about 40% seen once. This TCR came from a human donor in good health (CMV status not recorded). Some clones in this sample may be carry-over from other donors' samples. Sequencing was performed on cultured PBMCs, taken from culture after CMV antigen stimulation. The chain recombines TRBV19 with TRBJ1-2; the D gene is possibly TRBD1 (6 bases). CDR3 protein: CASSRISQGNYGYTF. In nucleotides, the CDR3 is TGTGCCAGTAGTAGAATATCGCAGGGGAACTATGGCTACACCTTC.